This TCR beta chain stems from a study of OX40 agonist ivuxolimab in advanced cancers. The CDR3 has 14 residues. The germline gives CDR1 SNHLY, CDR2 FYNNEI. V trimming: 5 bases; J trimming: 8 bases; junction bases outside the gene matches: 5. Sampling times: baseline, cycle 4 day 1, cycle 7 day 1. Profiled with immunoSEQ multiplex PCR; TCRdb holds only in-frame clones, not every one. The top ten hold approximately 5% of the sample, which has 65,000 to 90,000 clones, approximately 83% seen once. Sequences were derived from CD4+ or CD8+ T cells sorted from blood, sampled in a trial of the OX40 agonist ivuxolimab. This sequence originates from an adult with an advanced solid tumor such as melanoma, head and neck, liver or kidney cancer. The rearrangement uses TRBV2 and TRBJ2-1, with 11 nucleotides matching TRBD2. CDR3 residues: CASSLLAGVYEQFF. The CDR3 DNA follows: TGTGCCAGCAGTTTACTAGCGGGGGTATATGAGCAGTTCTTC.